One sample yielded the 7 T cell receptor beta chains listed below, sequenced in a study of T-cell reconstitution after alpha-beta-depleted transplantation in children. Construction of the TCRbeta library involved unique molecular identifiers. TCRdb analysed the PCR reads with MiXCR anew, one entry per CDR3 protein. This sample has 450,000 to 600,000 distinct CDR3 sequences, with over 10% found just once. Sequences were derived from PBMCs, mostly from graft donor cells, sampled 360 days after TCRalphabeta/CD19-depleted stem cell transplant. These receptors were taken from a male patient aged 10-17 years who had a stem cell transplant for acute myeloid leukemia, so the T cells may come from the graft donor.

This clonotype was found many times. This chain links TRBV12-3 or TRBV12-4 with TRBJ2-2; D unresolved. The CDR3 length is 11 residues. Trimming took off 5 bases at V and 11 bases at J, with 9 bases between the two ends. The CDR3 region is CASSRAPELFF. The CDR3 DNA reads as TGTGCCAGCAGTCGGGCCCCCGAGCTGTTTTTT.

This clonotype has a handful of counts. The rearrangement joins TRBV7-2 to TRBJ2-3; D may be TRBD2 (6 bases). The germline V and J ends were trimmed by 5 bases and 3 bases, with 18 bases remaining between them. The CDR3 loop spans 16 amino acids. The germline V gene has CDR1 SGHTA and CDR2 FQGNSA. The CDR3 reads CASSQSGGWGTDTQYF. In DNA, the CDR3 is TGTGCCAGCAGCCAGAGTGGGGGGTGGGGTACAGATACGCAGTATTTT.

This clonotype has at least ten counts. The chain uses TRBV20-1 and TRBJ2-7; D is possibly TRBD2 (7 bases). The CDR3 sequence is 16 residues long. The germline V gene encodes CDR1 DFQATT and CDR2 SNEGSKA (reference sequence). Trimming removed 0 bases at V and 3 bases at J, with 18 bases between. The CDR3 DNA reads TGCAGTGCTAGAGATAGGGGGGGGACCAGACACTACGAGCAGTACTTC. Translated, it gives CSARDRGGTRHYEQYF.

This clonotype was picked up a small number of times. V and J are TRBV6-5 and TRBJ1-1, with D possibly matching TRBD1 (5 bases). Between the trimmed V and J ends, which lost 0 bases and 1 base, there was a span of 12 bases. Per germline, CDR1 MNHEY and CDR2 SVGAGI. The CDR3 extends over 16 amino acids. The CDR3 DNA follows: TGTGCCAGCAGTTACTCGTCGGAGGGGAAGAACACTGAAGCTTTCTTT. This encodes CASSYSSEGKNTEAFF.

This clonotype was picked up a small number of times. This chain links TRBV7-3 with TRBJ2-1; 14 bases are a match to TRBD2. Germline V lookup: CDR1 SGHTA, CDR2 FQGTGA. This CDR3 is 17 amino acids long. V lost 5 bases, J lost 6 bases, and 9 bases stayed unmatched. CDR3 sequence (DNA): TGTGCCAGCAGCCCGTCCGGGACTAGCGGGAGAACCAATGAGCAGTTCTTC. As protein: CASSPSGTSGRTNEQFF.

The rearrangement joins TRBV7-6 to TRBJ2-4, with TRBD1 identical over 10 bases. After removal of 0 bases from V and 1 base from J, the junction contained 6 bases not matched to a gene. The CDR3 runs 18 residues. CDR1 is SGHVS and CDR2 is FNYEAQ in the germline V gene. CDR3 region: CASSLAVDRGLAKNIQYF. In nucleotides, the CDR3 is TGTGCCAGCAGCTTAGCGGTAGACAGGGGGCTGGCCAAAAACATTCAGTACTTC.

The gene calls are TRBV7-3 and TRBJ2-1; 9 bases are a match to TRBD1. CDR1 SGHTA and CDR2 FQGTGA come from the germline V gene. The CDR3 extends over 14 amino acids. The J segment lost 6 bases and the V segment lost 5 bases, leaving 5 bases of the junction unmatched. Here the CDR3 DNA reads TGTGCCAGCAGCCTGGGACAGGGCATCAATGAGCAGTTCTTC. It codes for CASSLGQGINEQFF.